This entry describes one T cell receptor beta chain. The data are from a study of radiation and T cells in renal cell carcinoma. Time point denoted: baseline pretreatment blood. Treatment denoted: 15 Gy SBRT to primary tumor, nephrectomy 4 weeks later. Serial blood draws occurred at baseline and 2 and 4 weeks post-SBRT. Clear cell pathology was present in this patient's renal cell carcinoma. Only in-frame clones appear in the TCRdb table, and some are missing; sequencing was by immunoSEQ multiplex PCR. The table has 150,000 or so clones, about 88% seen once; the top ten hold around 12%. The input for sequencing was blood, taken from a patient whose treatment included radiotherapy and nephrectomy. This TCR came from a woman in her forties or fifties with renal cell carcinoma.

CDR3 DNA sequence: TGTGCCAGTAGTTCGCCGGGACAGGTCAATGAAAAACTGTTTTTT. It codes for CASSSPGQVNEKLFF. The chain uses TRBV19 and TRBJ1-4; 8 bases line up with TRBD1. From germline, CDR1 is LNHDA and CDR2 SQIVND (reference sequence). V was clipped by 5 bases and J by 5 bases; unmatched bases: 7. CDR3 length: 15 residues.